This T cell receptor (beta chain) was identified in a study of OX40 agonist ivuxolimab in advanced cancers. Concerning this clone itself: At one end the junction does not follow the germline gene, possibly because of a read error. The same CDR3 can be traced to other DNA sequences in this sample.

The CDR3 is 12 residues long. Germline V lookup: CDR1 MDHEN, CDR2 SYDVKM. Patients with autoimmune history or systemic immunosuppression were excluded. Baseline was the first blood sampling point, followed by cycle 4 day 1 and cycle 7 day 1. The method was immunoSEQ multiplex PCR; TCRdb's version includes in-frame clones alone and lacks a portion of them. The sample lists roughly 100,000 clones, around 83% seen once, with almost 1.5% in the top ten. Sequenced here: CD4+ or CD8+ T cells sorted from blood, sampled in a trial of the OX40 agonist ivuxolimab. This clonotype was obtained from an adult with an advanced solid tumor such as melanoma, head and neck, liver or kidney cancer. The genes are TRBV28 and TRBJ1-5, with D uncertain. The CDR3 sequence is CASSLEGRSQHF. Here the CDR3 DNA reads TGTGCCAGTAGTTTAGAGGGAAGGTCCCAGCATTTT.